These 21 T cell receptor beta chains came from one sample sequenced in a study of T cell repertoires in cytomegalovirus infection. TCRdb analysed the reads with MiXCR anew, one entry per CDR3 protein. Among some 940,000 distinct CDR3 sequences listed, more than 25% were seen once. For these receptors, no antigen is known. The sequencing here drew on cultured CD8+ T cells from PBMCs, taken from culture after CMV antigen stimulation. These receptors were collected from a human donor in good health (CMV status not recorded). Some clones in this sample may be carry-over from other donors' samples.

The gene calls are TRBV27 and TRBJ2-7, with TRBD2 as a possible D gene (5 bases). The V and J ends lost 9 bases and 2 bases respectively, with 11 bases between them. The CDR3 is made up of 12 amino acids. CDR1 MNHEY and CDR2 SMNVEV come from the germline V gene (reference sequence). The CDR3 sequence is CASKKGAYEQYF. The CDR3, as DNA: TGTGCCAGTAAGAAGGGAGCCTACGAGCAGTACTTC.

This clonotype appeared a few times. The gene calls are TRBV6-5 and TRBJ1-1, with D unresolved. With 0 bases removed from V and 4 bases from J, the gap between germline ends came to 9 bases. The CDR3 totals 14 residues. Germline assignment: CDR1 MNHEY and CDR2 SVGAGI. CDR3: CASSYSKKGTEAFF. The DNA of the CDR3 is TGTGCCAGCAGTTACTCTAAAAAAGGCACTGAAGCTTTCTTT.

Written as DNA, the CDR3 is TGTGCCAGCAGTTACTCGCGAGCGGGTAATAGATACGAGCAGTACTTC. Translated, it gives CASSYSRAGNRYEQYF. This chain joins TRBV6-2 or TRBV6-3 and TRBJ2-7, with D perhaps TRBD2 (6 bases). This CDR3 has 16 residues. Per the germline V gene, CDR1 is MNHEY and CDR2 is SVGEGT. Trimming shortened V by 0 bases and J by 4 bases, and 16 bases separated the two germline ends.

The V gene is TRBV6-9, the J gene TRBJ2-7; 7 bases fit TRBD1. Germline CDR1 reads MNHGY; CDR2 reads SVAAGI. This CDR3 spans 18 amino acids. V lost 3 bases and J lost 4; bases outside the gene matches: 18. CDR3 residues: CASSYLDHRGPLPYEQYV. CDR3 sequence (DNA): TGTGCCAGCAGTTACCTTGATCACAGGGGACCCCTCCCGTACGAGCAGTACGTC.

Only a few counts were recorded for this clonotype. The chain combines TRBV6-5 with TRBJ2-3, with TRBD2 matching 10 bases. Trimming took 5 bases from V and 5 from J; bases not matched to a gene: 7. Germline-derived CDR1 and CDR2 are MNHEY and SVGAGI. The CDR3 runs 15 residues. DNA for the CDR3: TGTGCCAGCAGTCCCGGGACTAGCGATGGAGATACGCAGTATTTT. Amino acids: CASSPGTSDGDTQYF.

For this clonotype: This clone may be a read error of a much larger clone one base away. CDR3 amino acids: CANSFRQGVYEQYV. The DNA for the CDR3 is TGTGCCAACAGCTTCCGTCAGGGGGTCTACGAGCAGTACGTC. The V call is TRBV7-2, the J call TRBJ2-7; TRBD1 agrees at 7 bases. This CDR3 comprises 14 residues. CDR1 is SGHTA, CDR2 FQGNSA, per germline.

The chain carries TRBV9 and TRBJ1-1; D gene unclear. The germline CDR1 and CDR2 sequences are SGDLS and YYNGEE. Trimming took 0 bases from V and 8 from J, leaving 11 bases between them. The CDR3 loop spans 13 amino acids. The CDR3: CASSVVAGREAFF. CDR3 DNA: TGTGCCAGCAGCGTAGTGGCGGGCAGGGAAGCTTTCTTT.

There are a few counts of this clonotype. The V call is TRBV7-6, the J call TRBJ1-1; perhaps TRBD1 as D (5 bases). The V end was cut by 1 base, the J end by 1 base, with 10 bases between. Germline V gives CDR1 SGHVS, CDR2 FNYEAQ. The CDR3 consists of 15 residues. The CDR3: CASSLDPRENTEAFF. CDR3 coding DNA: TGTGCCAGCAGCTTAGACCCCAGGGAGAACACTGAAGCTTTCTTT.

Worth noting for this clonotype: This CDR3 is missing its conserved last phenylalanine or tryptophan, likely due to a read error. This chain joins TRBV7-6 and TRBJ1-1; 9 nucleotides agree with TRBD1. Germline V gene sequence: CDR1 SGHVS, CDR2 FNYEAQ. The CDR3 loop spans 15 amino acids. Trimming removed 3 bases from V and 7 bases from J; junction bases left unmatched: 9. CDR3 amino acids: CASSFPGQGHVEAFL. The DNA of the CDR3 is TGTGCCAGCAGCTTCCCAGGACAGGGGCACGTTGAAGCTTTCCTT.

A few counts support this clonotype. Here the CDR3 reads CASSSAAGDEQFF. In DNA form, the CDR3 reads TGTGCCAGCAGCTCCGCTGCGGGTGATGAGCAGTTCTTC. V and J are TRBV7-6 and TRBJ2-1; D may be TRBD2 (5 bases). Germline V gene lookup returns CDR1 SGHVS and CDR2 FNYEAQ. The CDR3 is made up of 13 amino acids. Trimming pared 4 bases from V and 8 bases from J, leaving 12 bases between.

The genes are TRBV28 and TRBJ2-2; D might be TRBD2 (5 bases). V lost 7 bases and J 7 bases, leaving 13 bases between the germline ends. This CDR3 comprises 13 residues. The germline V gene encodes CDR1 MDHEN and CDR2 SYDVKM. Here the CDR3 DNA reads TGTGCCAGCACTATATCACGGGGCGGGGAGCTGTTTTTT. It codes for CASTISRGGELFF.

This clonotype was counted only a few times. This chain connects TRBV18 to TRBJ1-5; D may be TRBD1 (6 bases). CDR1 and CDR2 (germline): KGHSH, LQKENI. CDR3 length: 17 residues. Trimming shortened V by 2 bases and J by 4 bases, and 18 bases separated the two germline ends. The CDR3 is CASSPGDNQGSNQPQHF. As DNA, the CDR3 is TGTGCCAGCTCACCAGGGGACAATCAAGGGAGTAATCAGCCCCAGCATTTT.

This clonotype was recorded at least ten times. The chain recombines TRBV7-6 with TRBJ1-1; D remains ambiguous. The CDR3 contains 13 residues. With 1 base removed from V and 4 bases from J, the gap between germline ends came to 7 bases. CDR1 and CDR2 from the germline V gene are SGHVS and FNYEAQ. The CDR3 nucleotides read TGTGCCAGCAGCTTAGGCTGGGGCACTGAAGCTTTCTTT. This encodes CASSLGWGTEAFF.

This chain joins TRBV10-2 and TRBJ1-5; the match to TRBD1 covers 9 bases. The CDR3 loop spans 16 amino acids. Germline loops: CDR1 WSHSY, CDR2 SAAADI. J lost 5 bases, V lost 3 bases, and 8 bases had no gene match. In nucleotides, the CDR3 is TGCGCCAGCAGTGACTCGGACAGGGGCGTGCATCAGCCCCAGCATTTT. Protein sequence: CASSDSDRGVHQPQHF.

This clonotype was detected only a few times. V gene TRBV6-5 combines with J gene TRBJ1-2; D is possibly TRBD1 (5 bases). CDR1 is MNHEY, CDR2 SVGAGI, per germline. V was clipped by 2 bases and J by 4 bases, with 11 bases between them. This CDR3 has 14 residues. The CDR3 loop reads CASSYGGSSYGYTF. The DNA of the CDR3 is TGTGCCAGCAGTTACGGGGGATCCTCCTATGGCTACACCTTC.

This clonotype was recorded a few times. This chain connects TRBV10-2 to TRBJ2-2; 8 bases align to TRBD1. Germline values: CDR1 WSHSY, CDR2 SAAADI. V was clipped by 11 bases and J by 1 base; unmatched bases: 9. This CDR3 region has 15 residues. CDR3 protein: CAQIEQGGNTGELFF. The CDR3 DNA reads as TGCGCCCAGATAGAACAGGGGGGGAACACCGGGGAGCTGTTTTTT.

About this clonotype itself: Being one base from a much bigger clone, this may be a read error. The J gene is TRBJ2-2, the V gene TRBV7-6, with unresolved D. The CDR3 covers 14 residues. The V gene lost 1 base and the J gene lost 5 bases, with 8 bases spanning the gap. CDR1 and CDR2 from the germline V gene are SGHVS and FNYEAQ. The CDR3 spells CASSLDWETGELFF. In nucleotides, the CDR3 is TGTGCCAGCAGCTTAGACTGGGAAACCGGGGAGCTGTTTTTT.

The chain links TRBV27 to TRBJ1-2; TRBD1 agrees at 9 bases. V shed 3 bases and J 8 bases; nucleotides not matched to a gene: 16. The length of the CDR3 is 17 residues. The germline V gene has CDR1 MNHEY and CDR2 SMNVEV (reference sequence). The CDR3 here is CASSLTGTGSTSRGYTF. CDR3 sequence (DNA): TGTGCCAGCAGTTTGACCGGGACAGGGAGTACTTCCCGCGGCTACACCTTC.

This chain connects TRBV28 to TRBJ2-5; 7 bases fit TRBD1. Trimming cost V 3 bases and J 5 bases; bases outside gene matches: 12. CDR3 length: 16 amino acids. The germline V gene encodes CDR1 MDHEN and CDR2 SYDVKM. The chain's CDR3 is CASSFPWTGATETQYF. The CDR3, as DNA: TGTGCCAGCAGTTTTCCTTGGACAGGAGCGACGGAGACCCAGTACTTC.

The chain uses TRBV6-1 and TRBJ2-7, with D possibly being TRBD2 (6 bases). V gave up 2 bases and J gave up 0 bases, with 11 bases separating them. Per germline, CDR1 MNHNS and CDR2 SASEGT. The CDR3 totals 15 residues. The DNA of the CDR3 is TGTGCCAGCAGTGAACGCGGGGAGAGCTCCTACGAGCAGTACGTC. It specifies CASSERGESSYEQYV.

This clonotype turned up a few times. The V gene is TRBV7-9, the J gene TRBJ1-2; no reliable D call. Germline-derived CDR1 and CDR2 are SEHNR and FQNEAQ (reference sequence). Trimming took 5 bases from V and 8 from J, leaving 6 bases between them. This CDR3 region has 10 residues. The CDR3 reads CASSGTGYTF. The CDR3 coding sequence is TGTGCCAGCAGCGGTACAGGCTACACCTTC.